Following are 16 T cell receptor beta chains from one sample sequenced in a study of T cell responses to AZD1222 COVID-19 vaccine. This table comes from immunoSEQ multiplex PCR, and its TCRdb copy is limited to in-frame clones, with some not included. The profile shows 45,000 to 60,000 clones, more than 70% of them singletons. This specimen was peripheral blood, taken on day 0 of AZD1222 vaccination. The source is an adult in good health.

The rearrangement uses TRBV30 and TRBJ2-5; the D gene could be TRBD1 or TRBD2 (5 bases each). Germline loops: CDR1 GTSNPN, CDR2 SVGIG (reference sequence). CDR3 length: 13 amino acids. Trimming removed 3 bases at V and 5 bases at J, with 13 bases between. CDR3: CAWSWGLGETQYF. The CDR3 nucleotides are TGTGCCTGGAGCTGGGGGTTAGGGGAGACCCAGTACTTC.

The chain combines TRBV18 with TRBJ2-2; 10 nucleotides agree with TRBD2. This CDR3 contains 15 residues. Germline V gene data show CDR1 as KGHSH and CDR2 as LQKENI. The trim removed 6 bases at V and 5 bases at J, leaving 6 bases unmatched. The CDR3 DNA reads TGTGCCAGCTCCTTCGAGGGACTAGCGACCGGGGAGCTGTTTTTT. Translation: CASSFEGLATGELFF.

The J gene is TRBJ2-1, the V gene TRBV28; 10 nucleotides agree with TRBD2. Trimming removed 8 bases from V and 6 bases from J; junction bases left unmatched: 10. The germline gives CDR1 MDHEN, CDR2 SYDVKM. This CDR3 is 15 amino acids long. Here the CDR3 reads CASEMKREGGNEQFF. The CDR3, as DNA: TGTGCCAGCGAAATGAAGCGGGAGGGTGGCAATGAGCAGTTCTTC.

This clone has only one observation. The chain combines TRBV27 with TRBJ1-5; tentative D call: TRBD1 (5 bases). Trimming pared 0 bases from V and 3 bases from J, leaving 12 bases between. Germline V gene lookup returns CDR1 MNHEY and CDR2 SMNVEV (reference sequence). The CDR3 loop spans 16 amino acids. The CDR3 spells CASSLSGGGYNQPQHF. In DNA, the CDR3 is TGTGCCAGCAGTTTATCAGGCGGGGGATACAATCAGCCCCAGCATTTT.

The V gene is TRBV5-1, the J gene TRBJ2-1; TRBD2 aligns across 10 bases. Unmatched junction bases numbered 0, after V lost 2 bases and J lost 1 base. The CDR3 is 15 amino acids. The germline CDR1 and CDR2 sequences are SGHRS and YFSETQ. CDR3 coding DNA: TGCGCCAGCAGCTTTAGCGGGAGGTCCTACAATGAGCAGTTCTTC. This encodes CASSFSGRSYNEQFF. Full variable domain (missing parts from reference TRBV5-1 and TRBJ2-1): KAGVTQTPRYLIKTRGQQVTLSCSPISGHRSVSWYQQTPGQGLQFLFEYFSETQRNKGNFPGRFSGRQFSNSRSEMNVSTLELGDSALYLCASSFSGRSYNEQFFGPGTRLTVL.

CDR3 sequence (DNA): TGTGCCAGCAGCCAAACCCGACCGGGACTAGGAGATACGCAGTATTTT. It yields the protein CASSQTRPGLGDTQYF. The chain couples TRBV7-9 to TRBJ2-3, with TRBD2 matching over 8 bases. Germline CDR1 SEHNR, CDR2 FQNEAQ (reference sequence). The CDR3 sequence is 16 residues long. Trimming cost V 5 bases and J 5 bases; bases outside gene matches: 12.

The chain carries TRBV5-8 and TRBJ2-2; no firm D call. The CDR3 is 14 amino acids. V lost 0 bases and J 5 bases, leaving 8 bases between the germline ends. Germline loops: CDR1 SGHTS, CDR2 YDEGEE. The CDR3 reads CASSLVVGTGELFF. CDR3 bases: TGTGCCAGCAGCTTGGTTGTGGGTACCGGGGAGCTGTTTTTT. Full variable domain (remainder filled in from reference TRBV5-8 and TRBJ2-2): EAGVTQSPTHLIKTRGQQATLRCSPISGHTSVYWYQQALGLGLQFLLWYDEGEERNRGNFPPRFSGRQFPNYSSELNVNALELEDSALYLCASSLVVGTGELFFGEGSRLTVL.

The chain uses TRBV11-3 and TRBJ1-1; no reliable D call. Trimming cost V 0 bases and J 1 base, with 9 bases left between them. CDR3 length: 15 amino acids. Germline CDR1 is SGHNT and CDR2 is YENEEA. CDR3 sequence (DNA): TGTGCCAGCAGCTTAGACGGCTCGAGGAACACTGAAGCTTTCTTT. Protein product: CASSLDGSRNTEAFF.

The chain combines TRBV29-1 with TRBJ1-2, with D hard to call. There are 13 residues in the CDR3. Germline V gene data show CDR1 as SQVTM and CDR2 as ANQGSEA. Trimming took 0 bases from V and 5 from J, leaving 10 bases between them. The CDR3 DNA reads TGCAGCGTTGAAGATCTGAAGGAGTATGGCTACACCTTC. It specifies CSVEDLKEYGYTF.

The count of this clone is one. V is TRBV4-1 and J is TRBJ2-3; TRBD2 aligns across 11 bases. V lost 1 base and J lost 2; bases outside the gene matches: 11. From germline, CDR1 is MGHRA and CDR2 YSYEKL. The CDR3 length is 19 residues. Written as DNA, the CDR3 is TGCGCCAGCAGCCAAGTCCCCCCCACTAGCGGGAGATCCACAGATACGCAGTATTTT. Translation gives CASSQVPPTSGRSTDTQYF.

CDR3 sequence reads: CASSQNEGNTIYF. CDR3 sequence (DNA): TGCGCCAGCAGCCAAAACGAAGGAAACACCATATATTTT. The chain recombines TRBV4-1 with TRBJ1-3; no definite D call. This CDR3 contains 13 residues. Trimming shortened V by 2 bases and J by 4 bases, and 6 bases separated the two germline ends. The germline V gene has CDR1 MGHRA and CDR2 YSYEKL.

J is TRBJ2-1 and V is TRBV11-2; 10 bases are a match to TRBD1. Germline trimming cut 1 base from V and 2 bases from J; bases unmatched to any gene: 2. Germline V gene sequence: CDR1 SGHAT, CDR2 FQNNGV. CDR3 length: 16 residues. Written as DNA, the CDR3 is TGTGCCAGCAGCTTAGTGGGACAGGGGCCCTACAATGAGCAGTTCTTC. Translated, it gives CASSLVGQGPYNEQFF. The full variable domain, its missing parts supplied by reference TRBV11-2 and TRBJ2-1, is EAGVAQSPRYKIIEKRQSVAFWCNPISGHATLYWYQQILGQGPKLLIQFQNNGVVDDSQLPKDRFSAERLKGVDSTLKIQPAKLEDSAVYLCASSLVGQGPYNEQFFGPGTRLTVL.

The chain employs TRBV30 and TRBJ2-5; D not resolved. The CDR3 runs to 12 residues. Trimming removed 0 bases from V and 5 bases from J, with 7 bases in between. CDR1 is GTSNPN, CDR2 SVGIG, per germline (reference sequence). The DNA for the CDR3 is TGTGCCTGGAGTGTACTCGGGGAGACCCAGTACTTC. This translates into CAWSVLGETQYF.

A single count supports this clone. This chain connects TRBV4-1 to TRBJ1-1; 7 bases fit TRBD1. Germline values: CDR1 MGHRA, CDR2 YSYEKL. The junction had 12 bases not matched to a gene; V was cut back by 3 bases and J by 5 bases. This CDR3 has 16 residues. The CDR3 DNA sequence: TGCGCCAGCAGCCACAAGGATACAGGGGTTAGGACTGAAGCTTTCTTT. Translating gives CASSHKDTGVRTEAFF.

CDR3 coding DNA: TGCGCCAGCAGCGGGTCAGGAACTAGCGGGAGCAATGAGCAGTTCTTC. The encoded protein is CASSGSGTSGSNEQFF. J is TRBJ2-1 and V is TRBV5-1; 11 bases align to TRBD2. CDR1 is SGHRS and CDR2 is YFSETQ in the germline V gene. V lost 4 bases, J lost 6 bases, and 9 bases stayed unmatched. This CDR3 has 16 residues.

The CDR3 here is CARTRDFPSSYNEQFF. DNA of the CDR3: TGTGCCAGAACTCGGGATTTCCCTAGCTCCTACAATGAGCAGTTCTTC. The V call is TRBV19, the J call TRBJ2-1; D possibly corresponds to TRBD2 (5 bases). There are 16 residues in the CDR3. With 9 bases removed from V and 0 bases from J, the gap between germline ends came to 18 bases. Germline V gene lookup returns CDR1 LNHDA and CDR2 SQIVND (reference sequence).